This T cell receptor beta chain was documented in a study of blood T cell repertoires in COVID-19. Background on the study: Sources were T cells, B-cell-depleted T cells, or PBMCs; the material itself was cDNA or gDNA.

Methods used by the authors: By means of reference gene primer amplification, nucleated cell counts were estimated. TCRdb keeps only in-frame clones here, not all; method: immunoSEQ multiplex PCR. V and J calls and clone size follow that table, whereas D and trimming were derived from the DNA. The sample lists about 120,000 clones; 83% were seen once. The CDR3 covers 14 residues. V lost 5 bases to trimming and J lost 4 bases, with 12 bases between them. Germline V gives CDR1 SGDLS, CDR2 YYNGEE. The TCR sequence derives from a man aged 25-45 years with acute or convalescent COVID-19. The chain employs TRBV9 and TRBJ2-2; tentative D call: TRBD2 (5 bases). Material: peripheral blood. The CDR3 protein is CASSPHEGTGELFF. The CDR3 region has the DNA TGTGCCAGCAGTCCACATGAGGGCACCGGGGAGCTGTTTTTT.